The sequence of this TCR beta chain was determined in a study of radiotherapy plus CTLA-4 blockade in lung cancer. Findings and caveats of the study: Expansion in blood of tumor-derived TCR clones was seen after radiotherapy plus ipilimumab. Early blood T cell clone dynamics, with interferon-beta, were reported to best predict response.

There are 15 residues in the CDR3. J gave up 4 bases and V 2 bases, and 2 bases lay outside the gene matches. The V gene's germline CDR1 is MGHRA and CDR2 YSYEKL. TCRdb's copy holds only in-frame clones and misses some; the assay was immunoSEQ multiplex PCR. The profile shows about 85,000 clones, 75% to 90% of them singletons. About this clone itself: The antigen is not known.

This TCR was recovered from a human donor with non-small cell lung cancer who had a partial response to radiotherapy plus ipilimumab. The specimen was peripheral blood, collected from a patient treated with radiotherapy plus ipilimumab. V gene TRBV4-1 combines with J gene TRBJ2-3; 11 bases are a match to TRBD2. CDR3 sequence (DNA): TGCGCCAGCAGCCAAACTAGCGGGAGTGCAGATACGCAGTATTTT. This gives the protein CASSQTSGSADTQYF.